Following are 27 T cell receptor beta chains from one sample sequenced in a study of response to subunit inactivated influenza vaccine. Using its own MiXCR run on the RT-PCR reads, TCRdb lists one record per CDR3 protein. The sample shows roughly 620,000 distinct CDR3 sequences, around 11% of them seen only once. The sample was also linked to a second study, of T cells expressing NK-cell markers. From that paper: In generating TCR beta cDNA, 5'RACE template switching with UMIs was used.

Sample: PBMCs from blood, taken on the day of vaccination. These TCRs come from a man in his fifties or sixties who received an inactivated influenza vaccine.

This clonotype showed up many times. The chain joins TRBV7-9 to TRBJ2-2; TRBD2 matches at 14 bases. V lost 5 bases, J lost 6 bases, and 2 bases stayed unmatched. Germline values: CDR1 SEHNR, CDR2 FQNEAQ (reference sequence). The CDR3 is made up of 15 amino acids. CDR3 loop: CASSQGLAGAGELFF. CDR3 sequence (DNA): TGTGCCAGCAGCCAGGGACTAGCGGGAGCCGGGGAGCTGTTTTTT. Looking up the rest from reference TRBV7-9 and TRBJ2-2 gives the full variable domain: DTGVSQNPRHKITKRGQNVTFRCDPISEHNRLYWYRQTLGQGPEFLTYFQNEAQLEKSRLLSDRFSAERPKGSFSTLEIQRTEQGDSAMYLCASSQGLAGAGELFFGEGSRLTVL.

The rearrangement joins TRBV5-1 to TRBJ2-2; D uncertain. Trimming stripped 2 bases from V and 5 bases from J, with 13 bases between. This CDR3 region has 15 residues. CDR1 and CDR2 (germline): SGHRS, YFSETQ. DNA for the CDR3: TGCGCCAGCAGCTTCGTCAGCTCGGAGACCGGGGAGCTGTTTTTT. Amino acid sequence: CASSFVSSETGELFF. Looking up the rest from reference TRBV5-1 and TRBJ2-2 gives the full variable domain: KAGVTQTPRYLIKTRGQQVTLSCSPISGHRSVSWYQQTPGQGLQFLFEYFSETQRNKGNFPGRFSGRQFSNSRSEMNVSTLELGDSALYLCASSFVSSETGELFFGEGSRLTVL.

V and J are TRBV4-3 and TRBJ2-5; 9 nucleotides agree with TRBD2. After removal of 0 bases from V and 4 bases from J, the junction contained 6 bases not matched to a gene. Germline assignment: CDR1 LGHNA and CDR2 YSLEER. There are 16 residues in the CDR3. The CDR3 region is CASSQDGAGGPETQYF. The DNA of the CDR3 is TGCGCCAGCAGCCAAGATGGAGCGGGAGGCCCAGAGACCCAGTACTTC.

CDR3 protein: CASTLRPGENIQYF. The DNA of the CDR3 is TGTGCCAGCACGCTAAGGCCAGGCGAAAACATTCAGTACTTC. This chain links TRBV12-3 or TRBV12-4 with TRBJ2-4; D gene uncertain. The CDR3 has 14 amino acids. The V gene lost 7 bases and the J gene lost 5 bases, with 15 bases spanning the gap.

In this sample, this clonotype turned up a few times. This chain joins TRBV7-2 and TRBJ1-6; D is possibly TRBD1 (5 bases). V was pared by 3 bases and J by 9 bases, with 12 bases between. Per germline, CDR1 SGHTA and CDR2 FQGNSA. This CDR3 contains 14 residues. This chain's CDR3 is CASSLRQGGSPLHF. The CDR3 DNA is TGTGCCAGCAGCTTGAGGCAGGGTGGTTCACCCCTCCACTTT. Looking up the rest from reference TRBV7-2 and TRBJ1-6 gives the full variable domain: GAGVSQSPSNKVTEKGKDVELRCDPISGHTALYWYRQSLGQGLEFLIYFQGNSAPDKSGLPSDRFSAERTGGSVSTLTIQRTQQEDSAVYLCASSLRQGGSPLHFGNGTRLTVT.

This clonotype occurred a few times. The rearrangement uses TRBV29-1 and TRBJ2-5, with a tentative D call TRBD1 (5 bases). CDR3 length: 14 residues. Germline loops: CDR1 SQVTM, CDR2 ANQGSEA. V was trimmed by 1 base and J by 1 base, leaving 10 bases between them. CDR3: CSVEARQSQETQYF. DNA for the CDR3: TGCAGCGTTGAAGCCCGACAGAGCCAAGAGACCCAGTACTTC.

The CDR3 loop is CAISRTDSNQPQHF. The CDR3 bases are TGTGCCATCAGCCGGACGGATAGCAATCAGCCCCAGCATTTT. The gene calls are TRBV10-3 and TRBJ1-5; D is uncertain. The V end lost 6 bases, the J end lost 0 bases, and 9 bases lay between the germline ends. Germline-derived CDR1 and CDR2 are ENHRY and SYGVKD. The length of the CDR3 is 14 residues.

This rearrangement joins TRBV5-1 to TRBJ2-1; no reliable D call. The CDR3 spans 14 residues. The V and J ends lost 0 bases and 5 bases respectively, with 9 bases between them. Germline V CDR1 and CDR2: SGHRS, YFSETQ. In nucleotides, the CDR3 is TGCGCCAGCAGCTTGGAGGTTCCCGACAATGAGCAGTTCTTC. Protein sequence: CASSLEVPDNEQFF.

The CDR3 is CSARSAERGGYTF. The CDR3 DNA is TGCAGTGCTAGGTCCGCCGAGAGGGGTGGCTACACCTTC. The gene calls are TRBV20-1 and TRBJ1-2; possibly TRBD1 for D (5 bases). Trimming took 3 bases from V and 7 from J, leaving 15 bases between them. In germline, CDR1 is DFQATT, CDR2 SNEGSKA (reference sequence). The CDR3 is 13 residues long.

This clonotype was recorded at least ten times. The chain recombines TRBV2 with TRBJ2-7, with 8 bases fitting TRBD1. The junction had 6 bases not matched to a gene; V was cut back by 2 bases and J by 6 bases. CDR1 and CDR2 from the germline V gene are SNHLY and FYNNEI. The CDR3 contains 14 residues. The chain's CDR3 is CASSEPQGAGEQYF. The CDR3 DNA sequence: TGTGCCAGCAGTGAACCCCAGGGGGCTGGCGAGCAGTACTTC.

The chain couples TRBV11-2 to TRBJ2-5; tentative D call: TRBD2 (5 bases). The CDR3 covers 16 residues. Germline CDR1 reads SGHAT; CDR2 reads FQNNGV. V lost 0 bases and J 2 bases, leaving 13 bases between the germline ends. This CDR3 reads CASSLELRRLQETQYF. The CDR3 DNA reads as TGTGCCAGCAGCTTAGAGTTGCGGAGACTACAAGAGACCCAGTACTTC.

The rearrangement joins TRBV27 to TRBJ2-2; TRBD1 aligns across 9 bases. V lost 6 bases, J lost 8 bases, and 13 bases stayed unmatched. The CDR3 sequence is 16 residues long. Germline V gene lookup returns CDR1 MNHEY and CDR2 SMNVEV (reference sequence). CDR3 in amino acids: CASRPQGARLMGELFF. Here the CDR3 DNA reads TGTGCCAGCAGACCACAGGGGGCCAGGTTGATGGGGGAGCTGTTTTTT.

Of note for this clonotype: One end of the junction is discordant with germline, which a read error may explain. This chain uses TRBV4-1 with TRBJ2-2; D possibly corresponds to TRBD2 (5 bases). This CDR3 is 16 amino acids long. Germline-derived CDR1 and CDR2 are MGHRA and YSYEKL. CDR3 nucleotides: TGCGCCAGCAACCAACGGCTCCGGGGGAACACCGGGGAGCTGTTTTTT. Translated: CASNQRLRGNTGELFF.

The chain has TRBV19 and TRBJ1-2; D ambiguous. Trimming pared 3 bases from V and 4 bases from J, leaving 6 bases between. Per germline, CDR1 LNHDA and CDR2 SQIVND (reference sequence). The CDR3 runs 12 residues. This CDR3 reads CASSMSVYGYTF. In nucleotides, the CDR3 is TGTGCCAGTAGTATGTCAGTCTATGGCTACACCTTC.

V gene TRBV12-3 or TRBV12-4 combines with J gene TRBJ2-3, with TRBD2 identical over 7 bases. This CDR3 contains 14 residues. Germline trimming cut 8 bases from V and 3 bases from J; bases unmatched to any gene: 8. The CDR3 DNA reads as TGTGCCAGCGGAGCGGGGATGGTGACAGATACGCAGTATTTT. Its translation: CASGAGMVTDTQYF.

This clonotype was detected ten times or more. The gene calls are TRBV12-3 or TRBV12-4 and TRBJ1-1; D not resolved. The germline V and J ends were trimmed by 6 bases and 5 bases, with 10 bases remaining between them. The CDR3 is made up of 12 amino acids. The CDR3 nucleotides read TGTGCCAGCAGCCCCGGAGGGACTGAAGCTTTCTTT. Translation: CASSPGGTEAFF.

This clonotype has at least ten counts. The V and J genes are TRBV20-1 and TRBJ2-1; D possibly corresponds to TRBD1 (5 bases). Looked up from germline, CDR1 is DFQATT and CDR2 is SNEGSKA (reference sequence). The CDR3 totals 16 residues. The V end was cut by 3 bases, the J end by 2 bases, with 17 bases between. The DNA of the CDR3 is TGCAGTGCTAGCCGATTTCAGGGTCTCGCCTACAATGAGCAGTTCTTC. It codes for CSASRFQGLAYNEQFF.

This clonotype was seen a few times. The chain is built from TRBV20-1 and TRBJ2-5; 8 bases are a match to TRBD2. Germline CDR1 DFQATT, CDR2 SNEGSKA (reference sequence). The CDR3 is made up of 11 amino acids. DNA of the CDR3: TGCAGCGGCGGGAGGAAACAGACCCAGTACTTC. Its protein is CSGGRKQTQYF.

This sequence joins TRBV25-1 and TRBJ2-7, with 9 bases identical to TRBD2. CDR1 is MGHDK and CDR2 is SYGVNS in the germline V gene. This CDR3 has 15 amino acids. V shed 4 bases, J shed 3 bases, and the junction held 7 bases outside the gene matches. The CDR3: CASSGAAGGGYEQYF. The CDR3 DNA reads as TGTGCCAGCAGTGGGGCAGCGGGGGGCGGCTACGAGCAGTACTTC.

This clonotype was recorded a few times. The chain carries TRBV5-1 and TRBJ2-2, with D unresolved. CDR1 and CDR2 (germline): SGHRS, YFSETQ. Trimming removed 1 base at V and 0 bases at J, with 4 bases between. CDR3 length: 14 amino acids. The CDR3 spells CASSLIANTGELFF. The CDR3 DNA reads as TGCGCCAGCAGCTTGATCGCGAACACCGGGGAGCTGTTTTTT.

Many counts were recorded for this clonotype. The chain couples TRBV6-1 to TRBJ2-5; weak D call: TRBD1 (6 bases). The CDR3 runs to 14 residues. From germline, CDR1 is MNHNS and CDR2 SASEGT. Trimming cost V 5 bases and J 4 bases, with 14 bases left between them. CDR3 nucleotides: TGTGCCAGCAGTCCAAGGACAGTACCAGAGACCCAGTACTTC. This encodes CASSPRTVPETQYF.

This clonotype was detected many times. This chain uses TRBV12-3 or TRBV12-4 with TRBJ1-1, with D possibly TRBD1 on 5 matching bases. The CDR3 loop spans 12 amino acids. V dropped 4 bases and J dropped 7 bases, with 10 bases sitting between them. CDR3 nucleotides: TGTGCCAGCAGTTCCGCCGGGGGTGAAGCTTTCTTT. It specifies CASSSAGGEAFF.

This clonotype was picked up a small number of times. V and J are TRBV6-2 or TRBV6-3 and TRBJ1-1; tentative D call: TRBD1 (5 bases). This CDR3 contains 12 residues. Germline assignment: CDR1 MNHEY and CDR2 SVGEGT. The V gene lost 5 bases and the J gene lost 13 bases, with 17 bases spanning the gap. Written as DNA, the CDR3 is TGTGCCAGCAGTACCCTTCGGGGGAGGTTTTTCTTT. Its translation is CASSTLRGRFFF.

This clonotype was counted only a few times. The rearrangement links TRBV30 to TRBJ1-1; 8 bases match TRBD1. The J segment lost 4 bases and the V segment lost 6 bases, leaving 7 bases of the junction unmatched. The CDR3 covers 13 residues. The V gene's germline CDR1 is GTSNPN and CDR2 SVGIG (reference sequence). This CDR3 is CACRGLKGTEAFF. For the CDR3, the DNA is TGTGCCTGCAGGGGGCTCAAGGGCACTGAAGCTTTCTTT.

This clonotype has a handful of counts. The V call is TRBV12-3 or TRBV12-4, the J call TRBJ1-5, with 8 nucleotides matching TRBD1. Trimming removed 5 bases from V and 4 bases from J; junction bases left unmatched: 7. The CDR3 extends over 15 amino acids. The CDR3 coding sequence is TGTGCCAGCAGTCCCGACAGGGGAAGGAATCAGCCCCAGCATTTT. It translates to CASSPDRGRNQPQHF.

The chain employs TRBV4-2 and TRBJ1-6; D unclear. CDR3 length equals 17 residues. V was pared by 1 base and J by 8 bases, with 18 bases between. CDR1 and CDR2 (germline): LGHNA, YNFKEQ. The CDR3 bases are TGTGCCAGCAGCCAAGCTTGGTTACAGAGGGCCGATTCACCCCTCCACTTT. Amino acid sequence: CASSQAWLQRADSPLHF.

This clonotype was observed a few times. CDR3 bases: TGTGCCAGCAGTTACAGGGGTGAGACTGAAGCTTTCTTT. Its translation is CASSYRGETEAFF. The gene calls are TRBV6-5 and TRBJ1-1; a possible D gene is TRBD1 (5 bases). Germline lookup yields CDR1 MNHEY and CDR2 SVGAGI. The CDR3 has 13 residues. The V end was cut by 2 bases, the J end by 5 bases, with 9 bases between.